This record covers a single T cell receptor beta chain. Antigen: not known. Sequencing libraries made from TCR beta cDNA carried unique molecular identifiers. Input amounts of about 0.95 to 10 million T cells were used. These gave about 500,000 cDNA molecules, so each molecule approximated one T cell. TCRdb redid the calling of the PCR reads with MiXCR, one entry per CDR3 protein. The sample lists some 450,000 distinct CDR3 sequences; 40% to 55% were seen once. Germline-derived CDR1 and CDR2 are SGHVS and FNYEAQ. Trimming removed 5 bases from V and 6 bases from J; junction bases left unmatched: 9. This CDR3 has 16 residues. This sample was included in a study of post-analysis software for immune sequencing data. Study in general: Relapsing-remitting, secondary progressive and progressive-relapsing forms of multiple sclerosis all featured among disease courses.

Study-wide results and limits: When patients were compared with controls, about five TRBV segments were more frequent, TRBV5-6, TRBV5-1 and TRBV20-1 among them. Diversity measured as normalized Chao1 was significantly lower in multiple sclerosis patients than in controls.

Sequencing used blood. The genes are TRBV7-6 and TRBJ2-1; 11 nucleotides line up with TRBD2. The sequence derives from a girl between 10 and 17 years old with multiple sclerosis. CDR3 bases: TGTGCCAGCAGCGTTCGACTAGCGGGATTACCCAATGAGCAGTTCTTC. This codes for CASSVRLAGLPNEQFF.